This T cell receptor (beta chain) was profiled in a study of radiotherapy plus CTLA-4 blockade in lung cancer. Study-wide results and limits: How blood T cell clones changed early, along with interferon-beta, reportedly forecast response best. Clones of tumor-derived TCRs expanded in blood after radiotherapy plus ipilimumab.

For this clone: Antigen: not known.

It was focal radiation plus CTLA-4 blockade with ipilimumab that patients with chemo-refractory metastatic non-small-cell lung cancer received. The repertoire was sequenced with immunoSEQ multiplex PCR; TCRdb's copy has only in-frame clones and lacks some. Counted here are approximately 83,000 clones, about 79% occurring once; the ten biggest clones make up more than 3.5%. This CDR3 has 15 residues. V lost 5 bases and J lost 0, with 11 bases in between. The germline V gene has CDR1 MNHEY and CDR2 SVGAGI. The source is a human donor with non-small cell lung cancer who had a partial response to radiotherapy plus ipilimumab. Some clones in this sample may be carry-over from other donors' samples. This rearrangement joins TRBV6-5 to TRBJ1-3; D remains ambiguous. Sequences were derived from peripheral blood, sampled from a patient treated with radiotherapy plus ipilimumab. The CDR3 DNA reads TGTGCCAGCAGTCTCGACTTATACTCTGGAAACACCATATATTTT. Encoded protein: CASSLDLYSGNTIYF.